This T cell receptor beta chain originates from a study of CD8 T cells in ankylosing spondylitis. Study-level results: Disease-linked clones bore a CD8+ phenotype and were relatively rare in peripheral blood. As reported, disease-linked clones showed significant enrichment in matched ankylosing spondylitis synovial fluid. One TCR beta motif, made up of roughly 8 highly homologous variants, appeared characteristic of ankylosing spondylitis blood.

A remark on this clonotype: Antigen specificity is unknown.

The CDR3 is 16 residues long. J gave up 2 bases and V 4 bases, and 8 bases lay outside the gene matches. From germline, CDR1 is SGHRS and CDR2 YFSETQ. TCRdb called the 5' RACE reads again in MiXCR, with one record for every CDR3 protein. The table lists roughly 200,000 distinct CDR3 sequences, around 24% of them singletons. The TCR originated in a male donor with ankylosing spondylitis or in good health (not recorded which). The rearrangement uses TRBV5-1 and TRBJ2-4, with 8 bases fitting TRBD2. The sample consisted of blood, either unsorted or a sorted T cell fraction (not recorded which). The CDR3 DNA follows: TGCGCCAGCAGCGCCCGAGCGGGAGTATCCAAAAACATTCAGTACTTC. Translated: CASSARAGVSKNIQYF.